Listed below are T cell receptor beta chains from one sample, sequenced in a study of kidney transplant recipient with SARS-CoV-2 infection. TCRdb redid the calling of the reads with MiXCR, one entry per CDR3 protein. The table has 200,000 to 250,000 distinct CDR3 sequences, 29% seen once. The specimen was a blood sample, collected at baseline and on day 111 from a kidney transplant recipient. Receptors were obtained from a male patient in his thirties who had COVID-19 and was a kidney transplant recipient. Certain T cells may be donor cells from the graft. CDR3s leave out the opening cysteine and the closing phenylalanine or tryptophan. Rows give clone size only sometimes, using once, few, many, or a class for an expanded clone.

length	J	size	V	CDR3
11	TRBJ1-5	many	TRBV28	ASVDGSNQPQH
13	TRBJ1-5	many	TRBV12-3/TRBV12-4	ASSLVGAPNQPQH
12	TRBJ2-1	many	TRBV5-4	ASSSTSGYNEQF
15	TRBJ1-2	many	TRBV10-1	ASSSGKRSRKTYGYT
15	TRBJ1-2	many	TRBV10-1	ASSAPRRSRKTYGYT
13	TRBJ2-1	-	TRBV9	ASSVVSSGSHEQF
12	TRBJ2-7	many	TRBV18	ASSPTATAYEQY
14	TRBJ2-3	many	TRBV6-4	ASSDSTSGSTDTQY
17	TRBJ1-5	many	TRBV5-6	ASSPTGRTGINSNQPQH
12	TRBJ2-7	many	TRBV28	ASRQTNDLYEQY
13	TRBJ2-2	few	TRBV19	ASSQLDRDYGELF
13	TRBJ2-1	-	TRBV20-1	SATASLVRWNEQF
10	TRBJ2-7	few	TRBV2	ASSGTRPEQY
13	TRBJ2-5	many	TRBV6-5	ASSGPGGYQETQY
15	TRBJ1-2	-	TRBV7-7	ASSPSDKCRKTYGYT
11	TRBJ1-1	-	TRBV7-9	TSSSQGSTEAF
12	TRBJ1-4	many	TRBV12-3/TRBV12-4	ASNLEGVNEKLF
15	TRBJ1-2	many	TRBV6-6	ASSLLEGGRKTYGYT
9	TRBJ2-7	many	TRBV5-3	ARPPREEQY
15	TRBJ1-2	-	TRBV4-3	ASSYEIGRRKTYGYT
16	TRBJ1-1	many	TRBV7-6	ASSLTFAGTRVGTEAF
16	TRBJ2-5	-	TRBV12-3/TRBV12-4	ASSSMWNRGPKLETQY
15	TRBJ2-3	many	TRBV19	ASSKGLAGGSTDTQY
15	TRBJ1-2	many	TRBV15	ATSTTPRCGKTYGYT
12	TRBJ2-1	-	TRBV6-1	ASILELADNEQF
14	TRBJ1-5	many	TRBV19	ASSARTGNGNQPQH
15	TRBJ1-2	many	TRBV3-1	ASSGGFTLRKTYGYT
14	TRBJ1-1	many	TRBV19	ASTPPRTGENTEAF
15	TRBJ2-1	many	TRBV18	ASSPSYGTSGKNEQF
14	TRBJ2-1	few	TRBV5-1	ASSPEALAGYNEQF
15	TRBJ1-2	-	TRBV3-1	ASSSWCTLRKTYGYT
13	TRBJ2-7	many	TRBV19	ASSPRTSGMYEQY
16	TRBJ2-5	few	TRBV6-5	ASSSRRATAPLKETQY
13	TRBJ2-4	many	TRBV30	AWADLAGERNIQY
12	TRBJ1-1	many	TRBV6-5	ASSYSVVGTEAF
13	TRBJ2-1	many	TRBV15	ATSPGQGNLNEQF
16	TRBJ2-1	-	TRBV5-6	ASSSGILTDSSYNEQF
12	TRBJ2-1	few	TRBV21-1	ASTPPTAYNEQF
15	TRBJ1-2	many	TRBV15	ATSNVVRCGKTYGYT
14	TRBJ1-2	many	TRBV9	ASSLKYSRKTYGYT